The sequence of this TCR beta chain was determined in a study of blood T cells in healthy people across ages (dated by TCRdb to about 2015). In terms of the full investigation: In model experiments, template switching captured roughly one uniquely barcoded TCR beta cDNA molecule for every two T cells. Donors were grouped into four age groups: young (average about 15 years), middle-aged (approximately 41), aged (roughly 62) and long-lived (about 82). To avoid experimental bias, donors of different ages were spread randomly across the sequencing lanes. Age-related changes in TCR beta repertoire diversity were measured in the study by deep sequencing normalized with unique cDNA molecular identifiers. For two donors (one aged 18 to 30 and one aged 80 or older), the study analyzed two additional independent replicas of 1 million unique cDNA reads from the same blood draw.

Donors were a few dozen systemically healthy Caucasian individuals from Russia aged roughly 6 to 100 years. Roughly 9 milliliters of peripheral blood were drawn from each donor into EDTA-treated Vacutainer tubes. PBMCs were isolated by Ficoll-Paque density-gradient centrifugation, with at least 6 million obtained per sample. Trizol reagent was used to extract total RNA from PBMCs, with at least 5 micrograms per sample. The percentages of naive CD45RAhigh/CD27high T cells were determined by flow cytometry on a PBMC aliquot from every donor. Receptor amplification or capture employed 5' RACE. A second PCR of about 7 to 12 cycles was run with a J-beta primer mix and a sample-barcoded 5' primer. A unique molecular identifier was introduced onto each TCR beta cDNA molecule by a template-switch 5' adaptor carrying 12 random nucleotides. Each sample yielded at least 3 million CDR3-containing paired-end reads. All of the RNA was converted into first-strand cDNA using the Mint cDNA synthesis kit, with a TRBC-specific oligonucleotide serving as the primer. After uracil-DNA glycosylase treatment, a first 18-cycle PCR used universal primers M1SS and BC2_uni_R on all cDNA. As for the original processing: For normalization, 1 million high-quality reads, each with a distinct molecular identifier, were randomly selected from each sample. Instead of being binned into consensus sequences, reads with shared molecular identifiers were discarded. MiTCR, run with a Q25 quality threshold and the strictest error-elimination algorithm, handled CDR3 identification, clonotype clustering and error correction. A nonparametric unseen species model with Euler transformation was used to estimate lower-bound total TCR beta diversity. Clones were called with MiXCR by TCRdb after fastp trimmed the public reads at Q25, and only in-frame beta chains were retained. Every CDR3 protein is listed once, alongside the most common genes and DNA of its rows. It is TCRdb's table, rather than the study itself, that gives the V and J calls and clone size. This sample is represented by around 1,800,000 distinct CDR3 sequences; approximately 40% of them were singletons. The ten top clones hold approximately 22% of the sample.

Comments on this clonotype: The specificity of this receptor is unknown. There are no base qualities to consult, and no much larger clone falls within one base.

The germline V and J ends show losses of 1 base and 5 bases respectively, and no gene match explains 5 bases of the junction. The germline V gene specifies KGHSY as CDR1 and FQNENV as CDR2. Taken from cysteine to phenylalanine, the CDR3 has 15 residues. CDR3 DNA is the only sequence kept; it has 45 bases, read in frame from the first base. Broad study findings and their caveats: The long-lived group showed more naive CD4+ T cells, fewer expanded clones and increased TCR diversity than the aged group, suggesting age selection. Because profiling used bulk unsorted PBMCs, naive and antigen-experienced compartments could not be compared conclusively. Donor CMV infection status was unknown, potentially confounding age-related changes in expanded clonotypes. Estimates of total diversity from one million sequenced T cells were regarded as lower bounds and underestimates. There was a strong correlation between observed TCR beta diversity and the percentage of naive T cells measured by flow cytometry. As age increased, observed TCR beta diversity per million T cells dropped in a roughly linear way, and a significant reduction was already evident by age about 36.

This TCR was sampled from a human donor in good health. The specimen sequenced was blood. The chain employs TRBV16 and TRBJ1-5, with 7 bases matching TRBD1. The DNA reads TGTGCCAGCAGCCAATGGGCAGGGGGAGATCAGCCCCAGCATTTT. Protein translation: CASSQWAGGDQPQHF.